This entry features one TCR beta chain sequence. What it recognizes is unknown. The method was immunoSEQ multiplex PCR; TCRdb's version includes in-frame clones alone and lacks a portion of them. The sample consists of 250,000 to 400,000 clones, approximately 91% of them appearing once. This entry comes from a study of cytomegalovirus exposure and HLA in healthy donors. Whole-study results and caveats: Some TCR beta chains (164 of them) were listed as cytomegalovirus-associated.

Germline V lookup: CDR1 MNHNS, CDR2 SASEGT. The CDR3 runs to 16 residues. The trim removed 3 bases at V and 4 bases at J, leaving 11 bases unmatched. This TCR was sampled from a young man in good health and CMV-seronegative. This chain connects TRBV6-1 to TRBJ1-1; 7 nucleotides align to TRBD1. Specimen: PBMCs. The CDR3 DNA reads TGTGCCAGCAGTGACAGGGGGGCGAGTTCGGGCACTGAAGCTTTCTTT. Encoded protein: CASSDRGASSGTEAFF.